One T cell receptor beta chain is described in this entry. Its specificity is not known. Amplified regions were TCR beta CDR3 sequences from RNA transcripts. The primer set for the first-round RT-PCR of the TCR CDR3 was HTBI. TCRdb fed the multiplex PCR reads into MiXCR, producing one record per CDR3 protein. The table has about 700,000 distinct CDR3 sequences, just under 45% seen once. Trimming left V 6 bases short and J 2 bases short, with 14 bases between. CDR3 length: 13 amino acids. CDR1 is DFQATT, CDR2 SNEGSKA, per germline (reference sequence). This sample is drawn from a study of T cells in Graves' hyperthyroidism and ophthalmopathy. Whole-study findings and limits: The model anticipated ophthalmopathy a median approximately 6.7 months pre-onset. Within blood appeared most thyroid clonotypes that had expanded above 0.001.

Patients showing uncontrolled infection, other autoimmune disease, pregnancy or lactation were ineligible. Based on clinical symptoms, serum thyroxine and TRAb, thyroid ultrasound and orbital computed tomography, diagnoses were reached. The source of this sequence is an adult man with Graves' disease, either hyperthyroidism or ophthalmopathy (not recorded which). The chain recombines TRBV20-1 with TRBJ2-7; maybe TRBD1 (6 bases). Sequenced: peripheral blood or thyroid tissue (not recorded which). CDR3 in DNA: TGCAGTGCCACACAGGGTCCCACCTACGAGCAGTACTTC. Translation: CSATQGPTYEQYF.